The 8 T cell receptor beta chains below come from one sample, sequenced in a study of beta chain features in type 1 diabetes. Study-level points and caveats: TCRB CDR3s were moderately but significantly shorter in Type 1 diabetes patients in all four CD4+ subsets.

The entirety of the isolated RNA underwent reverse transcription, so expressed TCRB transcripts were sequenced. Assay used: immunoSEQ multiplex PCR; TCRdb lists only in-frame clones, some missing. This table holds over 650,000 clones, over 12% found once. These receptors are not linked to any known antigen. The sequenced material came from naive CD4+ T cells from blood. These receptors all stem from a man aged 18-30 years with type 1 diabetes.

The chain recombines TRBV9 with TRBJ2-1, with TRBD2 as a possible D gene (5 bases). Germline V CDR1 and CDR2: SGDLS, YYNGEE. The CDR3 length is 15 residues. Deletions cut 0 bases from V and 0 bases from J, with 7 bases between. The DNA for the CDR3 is TGTGCCAGCAGCGTAGCGGGGAACTCCTACAATGAGCAGTTCTTC. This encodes CASSVAGNSYNEQFF.

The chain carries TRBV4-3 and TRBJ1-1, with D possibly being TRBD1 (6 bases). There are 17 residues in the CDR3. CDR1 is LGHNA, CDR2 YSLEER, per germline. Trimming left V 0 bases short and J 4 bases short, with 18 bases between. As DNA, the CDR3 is TGCGCCAGCAGCCAAGAATGGTTGGGGGGCAGGAGCACTGAAGCTTTCTTT. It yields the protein CASSQEWLGGRSTEAFF.

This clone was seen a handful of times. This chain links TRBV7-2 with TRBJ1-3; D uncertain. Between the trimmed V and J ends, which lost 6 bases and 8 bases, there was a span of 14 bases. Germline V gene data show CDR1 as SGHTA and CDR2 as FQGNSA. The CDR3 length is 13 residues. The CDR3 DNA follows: TGTGCCAGCAGTACCCTCGCCCAGGACACCATATATTTT. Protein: CASSTLAQDTIYF.

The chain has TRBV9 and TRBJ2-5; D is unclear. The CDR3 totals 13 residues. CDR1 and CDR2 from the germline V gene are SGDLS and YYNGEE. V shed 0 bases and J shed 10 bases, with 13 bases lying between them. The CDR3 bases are TGTGCCAGCAGCGTAGGGTCGCCTGGGGACCAGTACTTC. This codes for CASSVGSPGDQYF.

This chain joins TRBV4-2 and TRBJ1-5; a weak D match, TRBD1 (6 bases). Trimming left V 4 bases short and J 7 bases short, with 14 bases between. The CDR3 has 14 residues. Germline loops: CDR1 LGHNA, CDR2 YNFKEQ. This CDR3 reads CASSLRQANQPQHF. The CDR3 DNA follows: TGTGCCAGCAGCCTGCGACAGGCGAACCAGCCCCAGCATTTT.

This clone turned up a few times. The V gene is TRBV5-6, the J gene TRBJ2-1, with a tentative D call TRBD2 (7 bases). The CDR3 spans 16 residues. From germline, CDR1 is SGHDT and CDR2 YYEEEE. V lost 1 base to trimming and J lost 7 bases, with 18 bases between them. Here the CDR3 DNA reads TGTGCCAGCAGCTTGTACGAGGGAGGGGGTACGAATGAGCAGTTCTTC. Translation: CASSLYEGGGTNEQFF.

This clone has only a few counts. CDR3 sequence: CASSGPSSTDTQYF. The CDR3 DNA sequence: TGCGCCAGCAGCGGCCCCAGCAGCACAGATACGCAGTATTTT. The chain couples TRBV5-1 to TRBJ2-3; D ambiguous. The CDR3 contains 14 residues. CDR1 is SGHRS and CDR2 is YFSETQ in the germline V gene. V shed 4 bases and J shed 0 bases, with 9 bases lying between them.

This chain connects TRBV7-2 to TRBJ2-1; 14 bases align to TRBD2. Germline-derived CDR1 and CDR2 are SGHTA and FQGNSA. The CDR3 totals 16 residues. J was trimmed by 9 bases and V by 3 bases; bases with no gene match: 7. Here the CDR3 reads CASSFIGLAGGVEQFF. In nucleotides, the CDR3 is TGTGCCAGCAGCTTCATAGGACTAGCGGGAGGAGTTGAGCAGTTCTTC.